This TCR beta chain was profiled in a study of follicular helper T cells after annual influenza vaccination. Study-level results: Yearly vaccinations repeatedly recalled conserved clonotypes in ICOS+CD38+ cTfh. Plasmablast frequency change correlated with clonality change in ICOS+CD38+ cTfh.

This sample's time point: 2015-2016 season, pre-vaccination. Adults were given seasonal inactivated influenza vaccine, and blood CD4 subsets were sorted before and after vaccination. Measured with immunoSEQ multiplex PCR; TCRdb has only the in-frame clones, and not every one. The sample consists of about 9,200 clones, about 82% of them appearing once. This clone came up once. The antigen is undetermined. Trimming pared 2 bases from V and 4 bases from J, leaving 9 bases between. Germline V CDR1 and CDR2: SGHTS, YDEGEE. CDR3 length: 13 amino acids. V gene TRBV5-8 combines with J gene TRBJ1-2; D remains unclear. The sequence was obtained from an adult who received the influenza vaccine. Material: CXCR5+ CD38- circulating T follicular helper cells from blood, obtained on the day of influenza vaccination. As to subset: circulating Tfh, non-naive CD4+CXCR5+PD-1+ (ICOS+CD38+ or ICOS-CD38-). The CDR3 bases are TGTGCCAGCAGCTTATCGACGTCCTATGGCTACACCTTC. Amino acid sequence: CASSLSTSYGYTF.